Each of the 22 T cell receptor beta chains below was sequenced from the same sample in a study of control samples from healthy donors and cancer patients. The protocol was immunoSEQ multiplex PCR, while the TCRdb copy is restricted to in-frame clones and leaves out a portion. The sample has around 180,000 clones; 75% to 95% are singletons. The sequencing input was blood. The receptors originated from a woman between 40 and 55 years old in good health.

The V gene is TRBV7-9, the J gene TRBJ1-5; D perhaps matches TRBD1 (5 bases). Between the trimmed V and J ends, which lost 5 bases and 1 base, there was a span of 15 bases. The CDR3 loop spans 16 amino acids. The germline CDR1 and CDR2 sequences are SEHNR and FQNEAQ (reference sequence). The CDR3 here is CASSPGADLSNQPQHF. CDR3 nucleotide sequence: TGTGCCAGCAGCCCCGGGGCAGACCTCAGCAATCAGCCCCAGCATTTT.

This sequence joins TRBV12-3 or TRBV12-4 and TRBJ1-1; 8 bases agree with TRBD1. With V trimmed by 7 bases and J by 0 bases, 1 base remained unmatched. This CDR3 region has 13 residues. CDR3 DNA: TGTGCCAGCACGGGACAGGTGAACACTGAAGCTTTCTTT. Its translation: CASTGQVNTEAFF.

V and J are TRBV19 and TRBJ2-7; 8 bases agree with TRBD1. The CDR3 runs 17 residues. Germline lookup yields CDR1 LNHDA and CDR2 SQIVND (reference sequence). Trimming removed 4 bases from V and 0 bases from J; junction bases left unmatched: 11. The CDR3 region is CASSTQHRGSLSYEQYF. The DNA for the CDR3 is TGTGCCAGTAGTACCCAACACAGGGGGTCTCTCTCCTACGAGCAGTACTTC.

This rearrangement joins TRBV19 to TRBJ1-3; D call uncertain. V lost 3 bases and J lost 0, with 3 bases in between. Germline loops: CDR1 LNHDA, CDR2 SQIVND (reference sequence). The CDR3 consists of 13 residues. The CDR3 loop is CASSMVSGNTIYF. In DNA form, the CDR3 reads TGTGCCAGTAGTATGGTCTCTGGAAACACCATATATTTT.

The chain uses TRBV18 and TRBJ1-2; D gene ambiguous. The CDR3 is made up of 14 amino acids. The V and J ends lost 1 base and 2 bases respectively, with 8 bases between them. Germline V gene data show CDR1 as KGHSH and CDR2 as LQKENI. The chain's CDR3 is CASSPLSENYGYTF. The CDR3 nucleotides read TGTGCCAGCTCACCACTTTCGGAGAACTATGGCTACACCTTC.

As regards this clone: One end of the junction is discordant with germline, which a read error may explain. V is TRBV4-2 and J is TRBJ2-5; 7 bases are a match to TRBD2. The CDR3 runs to 16 residues. Germline CDR1 and CDR2: LGHNA and YNFKEQ. CDR3 loop: CAGSQQTGTTEETQYF. In nucleotides, the CDR3 is TGTGCCGGCAGCCAGCAAACCGGGACTACAGAAGAGACCCAGTACTTC.

This clone was seen repeatedly, ten times or more. The rearrangement uses TRBV27 and TRBJ2-7, with 8 bases aligning to TRBD2. The ends lost 8 bases at V and 0 bases at J; junction bases unmatched: 9. Germline V lookup: CDR1 MNHEY, CDR2 SMNVEV (reference sequence). The CDR3 is made up of 15 amino acids. The CDR3 loop reads CASQLGSGGSYEQYF. DNA of the CDR3: TGTGCCAGCCAACTGGGAAGCGGGGGCTCCTACGAGCAGTACTTC.

The chain joins TRBV6-6 to TRBJ1-6; D is unresolved. The germline V gene has CDR1 MNHNY and CDR2 SVGAGI (reference sequence). The length of the CDR3 is 13 residues. With 3 bases removed from V and 7 bases from J, the gap between germline ends came to 7 bases. Here the CDR3 reads CASSYVFNSPLHF. In DNA, the CDR3 is TGTGCCAGCAGTTATGTCTTCAATTCACCCCTCCACTTT.

This clone appeared once. The chain carries TRBV2 and TRBJ1-1; D perhaps matches TRBD1 (6 bases). The CDR3 runs 14 residues. Per the germline V gene, CDR1 is SNHLY and CDR2 is FYNNEI. Trimming shortened V by 8 bases and J by 4 bases, and 17 bases separated the two germline ends. CDR3 in amino acids: CASSVGGHSTEAFF. In nucleotides, the CDR3 is TGTGCCAGCTCCGTGGGGGGGCATAGCACTGAAGCTTTCTTT.

This chain connects TRBV4-2 to TRBJ1-2; possible D gene TRBD1, 6 bases. Germline values: CDR1 LGHNA, CDR2 YNFKEQ. The CDR3 is made up of 14 amino acids. The ends were cut back, 1 base at V and 8 bases at J, with 14 bases in the middle. The CDR3 region has the DNA TGTGCCAGCAGCCAAGGGGGGACAAACTTCGGCTACACCTTC. This codes for CASSQGGTNFGYTF.

The chain links TRBV5-5 to TRBJ1-2; 7 nucleotides agree with TRBD1. The germline CDR1 and CDR2 sequences are SGHKS and YYEKEE (reference sequence). The CDR3 loop spans 15 amino acids. J lost 1 base, V lost 4 bases, and 7 bases had no gene match. This CDR3 reads CASSPPGTVNYGYTF. The CDR3 DNA sequence: TGTGCCAGCAGCCCCCCCGGGACAGTTAACTATGGCTACACCTTC.

This chain connects TRBV5-1 to TRBJ1-6; D is unresolved. The V end lost 6 bases, the J end lost 9 bases, and 16 bases lay between the germline ends. The CDR3 contains 14 residues. In germline, CDR1 is SGHRS, CDR2 YFSETQ. Here the CDR3 DNA reads TGCGCCAGCACCTCGTTGGATATAGGTTCACCCCTCCACTTT. This encodes CASTSLDIGSPLHF.

For this clone: Other DNA sequences in this specimen translate into the identical CDR3. This chain joins TRBV3-1 (or the pseudogene TRBV3-2) and TRBJ2-5, with D unresolved. V lost 0 bases and J 5 bases, leaving 4 bases between the germline ends. This CDR3 spans 12 amino acids. Germline V gene data show CDR1 as LGHDT and CDR2 as YNNKEL (reference sequence). CDR3 sequence reads: CASSQDRETQYF. The CDR3 nucleotides are TGTGCCAGCAGCCAAGATCGGGAGACCCAGTACTTC.

The chain is built from TRBV19 and TRBJ1-5, with no clear D. Trimming took off 3 bases at V and 6 bases at J, with 9 bases between the two ends. CDR3 size: 13 residues. Germline CDR1 LNHDA, CDR2 SQIVND (reference sequence). This CDR3 reads CASSMQVPQPQHF. The DNA for the CDR3 is TGTGCCAGTAGTATGCAGGTTCCTCAGCCCCAGCATTTT.

V is TRBV18 and J is TRBJ2-7; D possibly corresponds to TRBD1 (5 bases). V gave up 2 bases and J gave up 0 bases, with 14 bases separating them. Germline V gene sequence: CDR1 KGHSH, CDR2 LQKENI. This CDR3 spans 16 amino acids. CDR3 sequence: CASSPKMTVSSYEQYF. The CDR3 bases are TGTGCCAGCTCACCAAAAATGACAGTTAGCTCCTACGAGCAGTACTTC.

The chain combines TRBV7-9 with TRBJ1-1; D is unresolved. The CDR3 sequence is 12 residues long. Germline lookup yields CDR1 SEHNR and CDR2 FQNEAQ (reference sequence). The ends were cut back, 3 bases at V and 1 base at J, with 3 bases in the middle. CDR3 nucleotide sequence: TGTGCCAGCAGCTTCGGGAACACTGAAGCTTTCTTT. It translates to CASSFGNTEAFF.

The genes are TRBV28 and TRBJ2-1, with 7 bases identical to TRBD2. Trimming removed 1 base from V and 9 bases from J; junction bases left unmatched: 6. The CDR3 is 14 residues long. Germline V gene sequence: CDR1 MDHEN, CDR2 SYDVKM. The CDR3 spells CASSLLLAAGEQFF. CDR3 DNA: TGTGCCAGCAGTTTATTGCTAGCGGCTGGTGAGCAGTTCTTC.

The chain links TRBV5-4 to TRBJ2-7, with TRBD2 as a possible D gene (6 bases). Germline CDR1 SGHNT, CDR2 YYREEE (reference sequence). The germline V and J ends were trimmed by 5 bases and 0 bases, with 12 bases remaining between them. The CDR3 covers 14 residues. CDR3 nucleotide sequence: TGTGCCAGCAGTCCTACCGGGGGCTCCTACGAGCAGTACTTC. This translates into CASSPTGGSYEQYF.

The gene calls are TRBV28 and TRBJ2-7; D is possibly TRBD2 (6 bases). Trimming took off 3 bases at V and 7 bases at J, with 10 bases between the two ends. The CDR3 contains 12 residues. Germline CDR1 reads MDHEN; CDR2 reads SYDVKM. The DNA for the CDR3 is TGTGCCAGCAGTTTCAACCGGGGGGAGCAGTACTTC. Translation: CASSFNRGEQYF.

About this clone itself: The junction shows a germline mismatch at one end, possibly a read error. The CDR3 protein is CASSDSGRGGELFF. The CDR3 DNA sequence: TGTGCCAGCAGTGACTCAGGGAGGGGCGGGGAGCTGTTTTTT. The chain uses TRBV6-2 or TRBV6-3 and TRBJ2-2; 7 nucleotides align to TRBD2. The CDR3 has 14 amino acids. Germline loops: CDR1 MNHEY, CDR2 SVGEGT.

The chain links TRBV29-1 to TRBJ1-1, with D tentatively TRBD1 (6 bases). Deletions cut 8 bases from V and 7 bases from J, with 20 bases between. The CDR3 runs 13 residues. Looked up from germline, CDR1 is SQVTM and CDR2 is ANQGSEA. The CDR3 DNA reads as TGCAGCATTAGGACAGTTGGGGGCCTTGAAGCTTTCTTT. Its protein is CSIRTVGGLEAFF.

The genes are TRBV3-1 (or the pseudogene TRBV3-2) and TRBJ2-7, with no clear D. CDR3 length: 12 amino acids. Trimming cost V 3 bases and J 6 bases, with 9 bases left between them. Per germline, CDR1 LGHDT and CDR2 YNNKEL (reference sequence). In nucleotides, the CDR3 is TGTGCCAGCAGCCATGGATACGGCGAGCAGTACTTC. This translates into CASSHGYGEQYF.